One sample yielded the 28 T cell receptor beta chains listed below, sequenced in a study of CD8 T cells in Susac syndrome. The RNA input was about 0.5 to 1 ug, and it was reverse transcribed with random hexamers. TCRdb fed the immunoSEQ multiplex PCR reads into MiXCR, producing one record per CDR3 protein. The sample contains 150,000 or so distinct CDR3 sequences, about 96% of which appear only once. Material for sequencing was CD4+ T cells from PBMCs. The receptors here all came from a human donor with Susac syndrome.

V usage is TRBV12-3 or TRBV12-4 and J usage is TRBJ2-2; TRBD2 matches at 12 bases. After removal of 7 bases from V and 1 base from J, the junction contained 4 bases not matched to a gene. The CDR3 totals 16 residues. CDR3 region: CASTASGRVNTGELFF. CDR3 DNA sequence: TGTGCCAGCACCGCTAGCGGGAGGGTGAACACCGGGGAGCTGTTTTTT.

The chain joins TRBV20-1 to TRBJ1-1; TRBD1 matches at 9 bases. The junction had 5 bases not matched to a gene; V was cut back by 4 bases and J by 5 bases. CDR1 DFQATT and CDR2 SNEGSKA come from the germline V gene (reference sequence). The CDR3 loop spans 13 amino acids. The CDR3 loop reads CSAKGTGWTEAFF. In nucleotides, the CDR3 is TGCAGTGCTAAAGGGACAGGGTGGACTGAAGCTTTCTTT.

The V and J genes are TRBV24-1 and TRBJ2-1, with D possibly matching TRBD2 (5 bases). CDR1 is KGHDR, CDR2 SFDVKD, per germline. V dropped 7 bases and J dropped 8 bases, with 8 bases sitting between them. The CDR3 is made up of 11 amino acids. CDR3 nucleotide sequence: TGTGCCACCAGGTGGGGAGATGAGCAGTTCTTC. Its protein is CATRWGDEQFF.

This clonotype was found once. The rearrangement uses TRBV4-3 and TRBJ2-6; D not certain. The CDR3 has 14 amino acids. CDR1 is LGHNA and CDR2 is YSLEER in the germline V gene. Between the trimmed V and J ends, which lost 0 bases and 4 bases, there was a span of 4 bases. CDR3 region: CASSQDKGANVLTF. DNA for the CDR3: TGCGCCAGCAGCCAAGACAAAGGGGCCAACGTCCTGACTTTC.

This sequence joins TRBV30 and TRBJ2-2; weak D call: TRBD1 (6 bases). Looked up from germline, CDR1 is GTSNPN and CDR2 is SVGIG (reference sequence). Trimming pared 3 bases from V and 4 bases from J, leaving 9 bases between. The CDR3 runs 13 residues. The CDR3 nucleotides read TGTGCCTGGAGCCCCAGGGGCACCGGGGAGCTGTTTTTT. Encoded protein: CAWSPRGTGELFF.

The CDR3 protein is CSVAPLAGGSRYNEQFF. In nucleotides, the CDR3 is TGCAGCGTTGCCCCTCTAGCGGGAGGATCTCGCTACAATGAGCAGTTCTTC. The chain links TRBV29-1 to TRBJ2-1, with 11 bases that match TRBD2. The CDR3 extends over 17 amino acids. Germline-derived CDR1 and CDR2 are SQVTM and ANQGSEA. Germline trimming cut 4 bases from V and 3 bases from J; bases unmatched to any gene: 11.

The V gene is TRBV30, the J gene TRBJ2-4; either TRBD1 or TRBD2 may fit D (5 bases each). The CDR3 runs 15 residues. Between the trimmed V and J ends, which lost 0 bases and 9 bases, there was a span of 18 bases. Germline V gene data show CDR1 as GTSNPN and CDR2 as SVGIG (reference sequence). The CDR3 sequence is CAWSVRGGARGIQYF. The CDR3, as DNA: TGTGCCTGGAGTGTACGGGGCGGCGCGAGGGGCATTCAGTACTTC. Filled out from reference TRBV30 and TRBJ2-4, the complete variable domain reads SQTIHQWPATLVQPVGSPLSLECTVEGTSNPNLYWYRQAAGRGLQLLFYSVGIGQISSEVPQNLSASRPQDRQFILSSKKLLLSDSGFYLCAWSVRGGARGIQYFGAGTRLSVL.

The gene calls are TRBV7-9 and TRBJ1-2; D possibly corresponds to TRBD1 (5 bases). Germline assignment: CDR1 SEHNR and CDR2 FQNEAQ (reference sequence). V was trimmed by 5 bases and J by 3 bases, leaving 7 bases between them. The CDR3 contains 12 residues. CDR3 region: CASSGGYYGYTF. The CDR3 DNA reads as TGTGCCAGCAGCGGGGGGTACTATGGCTACACCTTC.

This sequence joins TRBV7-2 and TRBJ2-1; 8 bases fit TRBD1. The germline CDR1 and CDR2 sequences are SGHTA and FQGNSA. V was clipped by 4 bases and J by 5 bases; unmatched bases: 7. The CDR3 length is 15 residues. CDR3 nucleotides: TGTGCCAGCAGCTCGTGGGACAGGTTAAACAATGAGCAGTTCTTC. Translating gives CASSSWDRLNNEQFF.

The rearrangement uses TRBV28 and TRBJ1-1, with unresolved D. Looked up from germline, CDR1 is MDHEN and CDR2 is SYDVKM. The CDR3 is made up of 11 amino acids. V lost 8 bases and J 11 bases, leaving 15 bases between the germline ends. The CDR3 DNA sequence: TGTGCCAGCGAGGCGCGCAGAGCGGCTTTCTTT. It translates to CASEARRAAFF.

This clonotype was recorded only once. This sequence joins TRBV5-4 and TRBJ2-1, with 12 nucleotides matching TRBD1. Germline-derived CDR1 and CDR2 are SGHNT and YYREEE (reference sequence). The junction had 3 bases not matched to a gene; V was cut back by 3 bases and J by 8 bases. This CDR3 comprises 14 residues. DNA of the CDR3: TGTGCCAGCAGCTGGGGACAGGGGGCTGATGAGCAGTTCTTC. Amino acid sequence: CASSWGQGADEQFF.

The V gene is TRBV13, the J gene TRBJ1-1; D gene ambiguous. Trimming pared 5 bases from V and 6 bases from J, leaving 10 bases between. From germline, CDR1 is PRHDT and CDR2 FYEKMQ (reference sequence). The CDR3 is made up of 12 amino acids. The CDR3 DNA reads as TGTGCCAGCAGCCGGCGTACCTCTGAAGCTTTCTTT. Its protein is CASSRRTSEAFF. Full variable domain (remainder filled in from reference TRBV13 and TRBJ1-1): AAGVIQSPRHLIKEKRETATLKCYPIPRHDTVYWYQQGPGQDPQFLISFYEKMQSDKGSIPDRFSAQQFSDYHSELNMSSLELGDSALYFCASSRRTSEAFFGQGTRLTVV.

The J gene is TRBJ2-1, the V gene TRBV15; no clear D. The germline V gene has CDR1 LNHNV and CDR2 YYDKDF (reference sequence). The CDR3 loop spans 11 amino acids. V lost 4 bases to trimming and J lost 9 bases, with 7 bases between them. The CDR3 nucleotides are TGTGCCACCAGCATGAGCCTTGAGCAGTTCTTC. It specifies CATSMSLEQFF.

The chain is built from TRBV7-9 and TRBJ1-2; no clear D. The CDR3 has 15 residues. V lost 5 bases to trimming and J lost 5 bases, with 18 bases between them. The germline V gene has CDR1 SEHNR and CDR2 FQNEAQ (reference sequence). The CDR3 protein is CASSASREGHYGYTF. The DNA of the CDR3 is TGTGCCAGCAGCGCTAGCCGGGAGGGTCATTATGGCTACACCTTC.

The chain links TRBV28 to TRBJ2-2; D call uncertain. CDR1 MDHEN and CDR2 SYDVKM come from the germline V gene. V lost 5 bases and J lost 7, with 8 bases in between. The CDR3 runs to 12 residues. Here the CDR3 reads CASSKEHGELFF. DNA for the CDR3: TGTGCCAGCAGTAAGGAACACGGGGAGCTGTTTTTT.

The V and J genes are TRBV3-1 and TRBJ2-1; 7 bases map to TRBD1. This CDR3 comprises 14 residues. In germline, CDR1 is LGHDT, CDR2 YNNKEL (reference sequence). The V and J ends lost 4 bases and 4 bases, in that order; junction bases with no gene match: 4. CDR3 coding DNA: TGTGCCAGCAGCCGGACAGGCGGGTACAATGAGCAGTTCTTC. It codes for CASSRTGGYNEQFF.

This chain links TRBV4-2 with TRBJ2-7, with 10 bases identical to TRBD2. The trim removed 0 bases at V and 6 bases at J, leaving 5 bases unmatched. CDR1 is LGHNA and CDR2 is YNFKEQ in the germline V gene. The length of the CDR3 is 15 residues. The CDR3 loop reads CASSQDVAGGGEQYF. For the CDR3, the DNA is TGTGCCAGCAGCCAAGACGTAGCGGGGGGTGGCGAGCAGTACTTC.

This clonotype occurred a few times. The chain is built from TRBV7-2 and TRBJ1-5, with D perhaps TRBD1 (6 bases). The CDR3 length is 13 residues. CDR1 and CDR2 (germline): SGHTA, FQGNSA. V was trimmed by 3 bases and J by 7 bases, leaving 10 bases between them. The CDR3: CASSLGARQPQHF. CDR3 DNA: TGTGCCAGCAGCTTGGGGGCGCGGCAGCCCCAGCATTTT.

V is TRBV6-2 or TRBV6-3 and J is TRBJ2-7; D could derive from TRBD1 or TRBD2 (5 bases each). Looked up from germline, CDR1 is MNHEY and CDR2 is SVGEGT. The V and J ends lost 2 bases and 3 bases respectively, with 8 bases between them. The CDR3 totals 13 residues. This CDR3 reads CASSYPGLYEQYV. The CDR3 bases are TGTGCCAGCAGTTACCCGGGGCTCTACGAGCAGTACGTC.

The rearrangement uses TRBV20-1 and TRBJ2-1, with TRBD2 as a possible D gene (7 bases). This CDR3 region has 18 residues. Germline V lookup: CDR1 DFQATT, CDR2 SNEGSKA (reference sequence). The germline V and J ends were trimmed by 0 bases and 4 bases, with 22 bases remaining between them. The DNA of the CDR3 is TGCAGTGCTAGAGATTCAGGTCCGGCGGGGGCGGGATACAATGAGCAGTTCTTC. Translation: CSARDSGPAGAGYNEQFF.

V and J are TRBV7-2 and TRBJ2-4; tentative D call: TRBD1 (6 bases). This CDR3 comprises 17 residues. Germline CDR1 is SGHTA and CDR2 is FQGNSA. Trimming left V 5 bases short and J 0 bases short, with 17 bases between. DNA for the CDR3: TGTGCCAGCAGCCAACCTACAGGGAATATAGCCAAAAACATTCAGTACTTC. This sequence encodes CASSQPTGNIAKNIQYF.

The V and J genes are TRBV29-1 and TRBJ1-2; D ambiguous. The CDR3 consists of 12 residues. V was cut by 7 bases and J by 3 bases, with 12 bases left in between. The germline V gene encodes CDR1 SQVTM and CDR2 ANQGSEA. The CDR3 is CSANRGDYGYTF. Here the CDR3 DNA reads TGCAGCGCCAACCGGGGTGACTATGGCTACACCTTC.

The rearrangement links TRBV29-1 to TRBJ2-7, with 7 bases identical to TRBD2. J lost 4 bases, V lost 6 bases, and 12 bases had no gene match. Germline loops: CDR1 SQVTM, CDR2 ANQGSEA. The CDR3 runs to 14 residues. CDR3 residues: CSVKGAGAPYEQYF. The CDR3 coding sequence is TGCAGCGTAAAGGGCGCGGGAGCCCCTTACGAGCAGTACTTC.

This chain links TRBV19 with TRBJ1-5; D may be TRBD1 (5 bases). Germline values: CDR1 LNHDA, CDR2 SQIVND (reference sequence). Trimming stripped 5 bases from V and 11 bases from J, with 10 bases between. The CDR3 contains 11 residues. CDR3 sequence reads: CASSSLGAQHF. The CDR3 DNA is TGTGCCAGTAGTTCCCTGGGGGCCCAGCATTTT.

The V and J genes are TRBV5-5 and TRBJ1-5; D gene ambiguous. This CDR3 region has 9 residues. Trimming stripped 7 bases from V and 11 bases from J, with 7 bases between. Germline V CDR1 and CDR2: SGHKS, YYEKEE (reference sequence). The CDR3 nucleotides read TGTGCCAGCGTGCGGGCCCAGCATTTT. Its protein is CASVRAQHF.

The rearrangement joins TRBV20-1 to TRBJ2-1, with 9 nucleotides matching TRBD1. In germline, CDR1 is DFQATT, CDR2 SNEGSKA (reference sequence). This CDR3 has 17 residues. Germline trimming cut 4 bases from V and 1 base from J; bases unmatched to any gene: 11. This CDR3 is CSATGGQGILSYNEQFF. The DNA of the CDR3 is TGCAGTGCTACTGGAGGACAGGGGATTTTGTCCTACAATGAGCAGTTCTTC.

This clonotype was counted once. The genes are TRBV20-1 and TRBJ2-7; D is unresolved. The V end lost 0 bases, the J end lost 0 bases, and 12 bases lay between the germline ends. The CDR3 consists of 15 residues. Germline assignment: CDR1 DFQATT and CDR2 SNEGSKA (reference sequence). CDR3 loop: CSARDAAESSYEQYF. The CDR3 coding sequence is TGCAGTGCTAGAGATGCGGCAGAGAGCTCCTACGAGCAGTACTTC.

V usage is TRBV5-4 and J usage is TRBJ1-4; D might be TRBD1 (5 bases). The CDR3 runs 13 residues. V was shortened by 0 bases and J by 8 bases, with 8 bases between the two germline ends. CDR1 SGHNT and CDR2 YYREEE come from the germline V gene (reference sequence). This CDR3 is CASSLGGDEKLFF. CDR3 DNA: TGTGCCAGCAGCTTGGGAGGGGACGAAAAACTGTTTTTT.